Shown below are 5 T cell receptor beta chains from a single sample sequenced in a study of response to subunit inactivated influenza vaccine. MiXCR was run by TCRdb on the RT-PCR reads, yielding one entry per CDR3 protein. The sample comprises approximately 700,000 distinct CDR3 sequences, approximately 14% of which are singletons, and 6.5% to 8.5% rests with the top ten. Material: PBMCs from blood, obtained 14 to 15 days before vaccination. These receptors all come from a man in his fifties who received an inactivated influenza vaccine.

J is TRBJ1-2 and V is TRBV6-2 or TRBV6-3, with D unresolved. This CDR3 contains 14 residues. Per germline, CDR1 MNHEY and CDR2 SVGEGT. Deletions cut 1 base from V and 4 bases from J, with 10 bases between. The CDR3 DNA follows: TGTGCCAGCAGTTACTTTAGGAACAGCTATGGCTACACCTTC. This codes for CASSYFRNSYGYTF.

This clonotype was seen at least ten times. This CDR3 is CSANEVGVGDNEQFF. The CDR3, as DNA: TGCAGTGCGAACGAGGTCGGGGTTGGGGACAATGAGCAGTTCTTC. The rearrangement links TRBV20-1 to TRBJ2-1, with D perhaps matching TRBD2 (5 bases). The ends were cut back, 6 bases at V and 5 bases at J, with 20 bases in the middle. CDR3 size: 15 residues. The germline V gene has CDR1 DFQATT and CDR2 SNEGSKA (reference sequence).

The V gene is TRBV10-3, the J gene TRBJ2-1; 8 bases line up with TRBD1. CDR3 length: 15 amino acids. From germline, CDR1 is ENHRY and CDR2 SYGVKD. Germline trimming cut 5 bases from V and 2 bases from J; bases unmatched to any gene: 5. The CDR3 loop reads CAISIGQGTYNEQFF. DNA for the CDR3: TGTGCCATCAGTATAGGACAGGGAACCTACAATGAGCAGTTCTTC.

The CDR3 DNA reads TGCAGTGCTACAGAAGTGGGTTTGGCCTACGAGCAGTACTTC. Translating gives CSATEVGLAYEQYF. The rearrangement links TRBV20-1 to TRBJ2-7; D uncertain. The CDR3 is 14 amino acids. Trimming stripped 4 bases from V and 2 bases from J, with 15 bases between. The V gene's germline CDR1 is DFQATT and CDR2 SNEGSKA (reference sequence).

The rearrangement links TRBV11-1 to TRBJ1-6; D call uncertain. Germline CDR1 SGHAT, CDR2 FQDESV (reference sequence). CDR3 length: 20 residues. Trimming removed 5 bases from V and 8 bases from J, with 31 bases in between. CDR3 amino acids: CASSRSRETGPRGSDSPLHF. CDR3 nucleotides: TGTGCCAGCAGCCGGTCTAGAGAGACCGGGCCCAGAGGGAGTGATTCACCCCTCCACTTT.